This TCR beta chain is drawn from a study of OX40 agonist ivuxolimab in advanced cancers. Study as a whole: The dose-escalation cohort had hepatocellular carcinoma, melanoma, renal cell or head and neck cancer.

Sequenced by immunoSEQ multiplex PCR; TCRdb stores in-frame clones only, minus some. The top ten hold 4% to 4.5% of the sample, which has tens of thousands of clones, about 90% seen once. V trimming: 6 bases; J trimming: 8 bases; junction bases outside the gene matches: 8. The germline V gene encodes CDR1 SGHVS and CDR2 FQNEAQ. This CDR3 region has 14 residues. General observations from the study: Expanded clones were, on average, more numerous in CD8+ T cells than in CD4+.

This clone was observed a few times. Its specificity is unknown. The chain has TRBV7-8 and TRBJ1-2, with 11 nucleotides matching TRBD1. Sequencing used CD4+ or CD8+ T cells sorted from blood, obtained in a trial of the OX40 agonist ivuxolimab. The receptor comes from an adult with an advanced solid tumor such as melanoma, head and neck, liver or kidney cancer. The CDR3 region has the DNA TGTGCCAGCAGACCAGGGACAGGGGGAGGGGGCTACACCTTC. As protein: CASRPGTGGGGYTF.